The next 13 T cell receptor beta chains were all read from a single sample in a study of T cell responses to AZD1222 COVID-19 vaccine. Some clones are missing from TCRdb's copy, which holds only in-frame ones; the method was immunoSEQ multiplex PCR. The table shows 120,000 or so clones, with approximately 89% occurring only once. Material: peripheral blood, obtained on day 0 of AZD1222 vaccination. All receptors derive from an adult in good health.

This clone was seen many times. The V and J genes are TRBV5-6 and TRBJ2-1; 9 positions agree with TRBD2. The junction had 6 bases not matched to a gene; V was cut back by 3 bases and J by 2 bases. The CDR3 totals 16 residues. The germline CDR1 and CDR2 sequences are SGHDT and YYEEEE. CDR3 coding DNA: TGTGCCAGCAGCTCTAATAGCGGGAGTACCTACAATGAGCAGTTCTTC. Residues: CASSSNSGSTYNEQFF.

The V call is TRBV18, the J call TRBJ2-5; no clear D. The CDR3 contains 14 residues. Deletions cut 6 bases from V and 1 base from J, with 12 bases between. Germline V gives CDR1 KGHSH, CDR2 LQKENI. CDR3 in amino acids: CASSPQGSQETQYF. The CDR3 nucleotides are TGTGCCAGCTCGCCCCAAGGCAGCCAAGAGACCCAGTACTTC.

V usage is TRBV11-2 and J usage is TRBJ2-1; no clear D gene. CDR3 size: 14 residues. CDR1 is SGHAT, CDR2 FQNNGV, per germline. V gave up 0 bases and J gave up 9 bases, with 12 bases separating them. The CDR3: CASSLEASGSEQFF. CDR3 coding DNA: TGTGCCAGCAGCTTAGAAGCATCTGGTTCTGAGCAGTTCTTC. The full variable domain, in which reference TRBV11-2 and TRBJ2-1 provide the parts outside the CDR3, is EAGVAQSPRYKIIEKRQSVAFWCNPISGHATLYWYQQILGQGPKLLIQFQNNGVVDDSQLPKDRFSAERLKGVDSTLKIQPAKLEDSAVYLCASSLEASGSEQFFGPGTRLTVL.

This clone was seen a single time. V is TRBV30 and J is TRBJ2-7, with D possibly being TRBD2 (6 bases). The germline V gene has CDR1 GTSNPN and CDR2 SVGIG (reference sequence). Trimming left V 0 bases short and J 4 bases short, with 13 bases between. The length of the CDR3 is 14 residues. This CDR3 is CAWSVGGNRYEQYF. Written as DNA, the CDR3 is TGTGCCTGGAGTGTAGGCGGGAATCGATACGAGCAGTACTTC.

The J gene is TRBJ2-2, the V gene TRBV3-1 (or the pseudogene TRBV3-2); a possible D gene is TRBD1 (5 bases). V dropped 6 bases and J dropped 4 bases, with 9 bases sitting between them. The CDR3 sequence is 13 residues long. Germline V gene data show CDR1 as LGHDT and CDR2 as YNNKEL (reference sequence). Here the CDR3 reads CASSLQVTGELFF. CDR3 coding DNA: TGTGCCAGCAGTCTACAGGTCACCGGGGAGCTGTTTTTT.

This clone was seen only once. The genes are TRBV6-1 and TRBJ1-5; D may be TRBD1 (5 bases). This CDR3 spans 13 amino acids. Germline CDR1 and CDR2: MNHNS and SASEGT. V lost 3 bases to trimming and J lost 7 bases, with 10 bases between them. Here the CDR3 DNA reads TGTGCCAGCAGTGAGCAGGGCGGGCAGCCCCAGCATTTT. It codes for CASSEQGGQPQHF.

This clone came up once. The genes are TRBV6-4 and TRBJ2-2; weak D call: TRBD1 (5 bases). This CDR3 has 14 amino acids. Trimming took 4 bases from V and 5 from J, leaving 11 bases between them. Germline-derived CDR1 and CDR2 are MRHNA and SNTAGT. The CDR3 nucleotides read TGTGCCAGCAGTGGAAACCAGGGAACCGGGGAGCTGTTTTTT. It encodes CASSGNQGTGELFF.

This chain connects TRBV13 to TRBJ1-1, with D perhaps TRBD1 (5 bases). Germline V gene lookup returns CDR1 PRHDT and CDR2 FYEKMQ (reference sequence). V shed 0 bases and J shed 5 bases, with 13 bases lying between them. The CDR3 contains 15 residues. DNA of the CDR3: TGTGCCAGCAGCTTAGGCCGAATGGGGGGAACTGAAGCTTTCTTT. This codes for CASSLGRMGGTEAFF. The full variable domain, rest sourced from reference TRBV13 and TRBJ1-1, is AAGVIQSPRHLIKEKRETATLKCYPIPRHDTVYWYQQGPGQDPQFLISFYEKMQSDKGSIPDRFSAQQFSDYHSELNMSSLELGDSALYFCASSLGRMGGTEAFFGQGTRLTVV.

The chain recombines TRBV2 with TRBJ2-7; possible D gene TRBD1, 6 bases. Looked up from germline, CDR1 is SNHLY and CDR2 is FYNNEI. The CDR3 totals 15 residues. Trimming took 3 bases from V and 0 from J, leaving 12 bases between them. The CDR3 spells CASSDLGQYSYEQYF. The CDR3 nucleotides read TGTGCCAGCAGTGACCTAGGACAGTACTCCTACGAGCAGTACTTC.

This clone came up once. The chain links TRBV21-1 to TRBJ2-7; the D call of TRBD1 is as the table states it, not checked on the DNA. TRBV21-1 is a recognized pseudogene. This CDR3 has 17 residues. CDR3 amino acids: CASSKGSGQGRSYEQYF. CDR3 bases: TGTGCCAGCAGCAAAGGGTCTGGACAGGGGCGCTCCTACGAGCAGTACTTC.

V and J are TRBV6-6 and TRBJ1-6; 7 nucleotides align to TRBD1. CDR3 length: 17 amino acids. Germline CDR1 is MNHNY and CDR2 is SVGAGI (reference sequence). Trimming cost V 5 bases and J 9 bases; bases outside gene matches: 16. The CDR3: CASSLSWRDSLGSPLHF. The CDR3 DNA reads TGTGCCAGCAGTCTCAGCTGGAGGGACAGCCTGGGTTCACCCCTCCACTTT.

J is TRBJ1-4 and V is TRBV6-5; the D gene is possibly TRBD1 (5 bases). This CDR3 region has 14 residues. Looked up from germline, CDR1 is MNHEY and CDR2 is SVGAGI. V was cut by 6 bases and J by 4 bases, with 12 bases left in between. CDR3 protein: CASRKRQGNEKLFF. CDR3 nucleotide sequence: TGTGCCAGCAGGAAGAGGCAGGGTAATGAAAAACTGTTTTTT.

This chain joins TRBV5-1 and TRBJ1-2; TRBD1 might be the D (5 bases). Germline V lookup: CDR1 SGHRS, CDR2 YFSETQ. The ends were cut back, 0 bases at V and 4 bases at J, with 7 bases in the middle. The CDR3 is made up of 13 amino acids. CDR3 in amino acids: CASSLGGSYGYTF. Here the CDR3 DNA reads TGCGCCAGCAGCTTGGGGGGGAGCTATGGCTACACCTTC.